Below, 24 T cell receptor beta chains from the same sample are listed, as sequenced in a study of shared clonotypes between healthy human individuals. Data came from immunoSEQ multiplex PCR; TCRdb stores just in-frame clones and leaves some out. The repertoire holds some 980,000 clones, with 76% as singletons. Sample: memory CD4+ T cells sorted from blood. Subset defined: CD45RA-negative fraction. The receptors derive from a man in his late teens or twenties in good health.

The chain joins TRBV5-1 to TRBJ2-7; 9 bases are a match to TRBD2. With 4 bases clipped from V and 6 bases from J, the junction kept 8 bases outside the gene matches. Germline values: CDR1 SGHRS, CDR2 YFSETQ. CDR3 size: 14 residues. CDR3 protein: CASSSVAGVSEQYF. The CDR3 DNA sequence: TGCGCCAGCAGCAGCGTAGCGGGAGTTTCCGAGCAGTACTTC.

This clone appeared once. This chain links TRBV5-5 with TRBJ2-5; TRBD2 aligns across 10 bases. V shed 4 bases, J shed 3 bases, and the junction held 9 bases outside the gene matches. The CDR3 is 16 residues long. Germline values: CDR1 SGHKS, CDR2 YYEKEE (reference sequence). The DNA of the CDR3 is TGTGCCAGCAGCCGGGCCCCCACTAGCGGGGAAGAGACCCAGTACTTC. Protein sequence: CASSRAPTSGEETQYF.

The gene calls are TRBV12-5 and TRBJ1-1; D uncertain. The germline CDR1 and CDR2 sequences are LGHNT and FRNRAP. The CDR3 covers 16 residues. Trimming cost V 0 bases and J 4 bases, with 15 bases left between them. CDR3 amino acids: CASGLVRIGPSTEAFF. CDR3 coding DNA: TGTGCTAGTGGTTTGGTACGAATAGGTCCCTCCACTGAAGCTTTCTTT.

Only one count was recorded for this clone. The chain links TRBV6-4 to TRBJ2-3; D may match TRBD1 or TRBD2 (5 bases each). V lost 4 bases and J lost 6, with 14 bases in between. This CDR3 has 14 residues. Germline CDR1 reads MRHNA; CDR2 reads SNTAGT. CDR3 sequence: CASSVGASRDTQYF. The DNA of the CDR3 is TGTGCCAGCAGTGTAGGGGCTAGCAGGGATACGCAGTATTTT.

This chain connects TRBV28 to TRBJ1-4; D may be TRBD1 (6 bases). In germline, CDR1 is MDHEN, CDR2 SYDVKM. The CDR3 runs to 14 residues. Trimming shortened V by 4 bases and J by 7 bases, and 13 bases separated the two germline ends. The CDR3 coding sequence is TGTGCCAGCAGTTCGGCAGGGGTGCTTGAAAAACTGTTTTTT. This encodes CASSSAGVLEKLFF.

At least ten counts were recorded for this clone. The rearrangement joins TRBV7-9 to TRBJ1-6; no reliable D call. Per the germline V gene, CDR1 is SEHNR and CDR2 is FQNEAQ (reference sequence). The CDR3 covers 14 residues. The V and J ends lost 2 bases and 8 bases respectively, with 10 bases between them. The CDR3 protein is CASSLMQEDSPLHF. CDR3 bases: TGTGCCAGCAGCTTAATGCAGGAGGATTCACCCCTCCACTTT.

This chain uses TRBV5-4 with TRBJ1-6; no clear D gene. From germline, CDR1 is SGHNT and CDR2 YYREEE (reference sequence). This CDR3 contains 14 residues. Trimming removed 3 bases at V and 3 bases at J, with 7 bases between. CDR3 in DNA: TGTGCCAGCAGCTCCGGCGACTATAATTCACCCCTCCACTTT. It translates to CASSSGDYNSPLHF.

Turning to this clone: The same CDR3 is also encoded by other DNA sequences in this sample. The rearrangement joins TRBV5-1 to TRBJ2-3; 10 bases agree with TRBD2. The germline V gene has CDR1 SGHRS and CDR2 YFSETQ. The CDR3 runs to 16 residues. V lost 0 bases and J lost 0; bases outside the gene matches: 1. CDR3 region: CASSLATSGSTDTQYF. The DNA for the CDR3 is TGCGCCAGCAGCTTGGCGACTAGCGGGAGCACAGATACGCAGTATTTT.

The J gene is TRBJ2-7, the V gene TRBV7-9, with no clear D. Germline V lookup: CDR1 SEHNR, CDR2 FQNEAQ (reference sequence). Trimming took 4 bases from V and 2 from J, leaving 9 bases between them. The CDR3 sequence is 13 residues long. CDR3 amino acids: CASSSSKTYEQYF. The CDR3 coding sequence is TGTGCCAGCAGCTCATCTAAAACCTACGAGCAGTACTTC. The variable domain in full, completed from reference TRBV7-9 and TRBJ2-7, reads DTGVSQNPRHKITKRGQNVTFRCDPISEHNRLYWYRQTLGQGPEFLTYFQNEAQLEKSRLLSDRFSAERPKGSFSTLEIQRTEQGDSAMYLCASSSSKTYEQYFGPGTRLTVT.

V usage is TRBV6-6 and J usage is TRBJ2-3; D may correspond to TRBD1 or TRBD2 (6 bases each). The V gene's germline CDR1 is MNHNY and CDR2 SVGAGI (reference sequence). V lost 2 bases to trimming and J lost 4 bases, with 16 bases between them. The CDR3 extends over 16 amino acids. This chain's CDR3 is CASSYRGNRGADTQYF. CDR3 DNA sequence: TGTGCCAGCAGTTACCGAGGGAATAGGGGGGCAGATACGCAGTATTTT.

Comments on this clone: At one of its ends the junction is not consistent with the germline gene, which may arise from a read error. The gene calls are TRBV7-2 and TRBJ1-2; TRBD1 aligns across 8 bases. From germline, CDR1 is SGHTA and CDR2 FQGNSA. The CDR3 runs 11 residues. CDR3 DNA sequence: TGTGCCAGCAGCCCCCGGGACAGGCCTATCTTC. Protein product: CASSPRDRPIF.

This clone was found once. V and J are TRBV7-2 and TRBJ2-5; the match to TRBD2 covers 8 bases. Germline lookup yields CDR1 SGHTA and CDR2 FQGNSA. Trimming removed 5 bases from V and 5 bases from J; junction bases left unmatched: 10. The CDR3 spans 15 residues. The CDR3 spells CASSRPGLGYETQYF. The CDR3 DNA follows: TGTGCCAGCAGCAGACCGGGACTAGGATACGAGACCCAGTACTTC.

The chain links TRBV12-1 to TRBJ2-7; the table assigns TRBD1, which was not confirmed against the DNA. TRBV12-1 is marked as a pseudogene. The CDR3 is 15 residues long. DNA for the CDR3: TGTGCCAGCAGCTTACGGGACAGAAAAGACTACGAGCAGTACTTC. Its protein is CASSLRDRKDYEQYF.

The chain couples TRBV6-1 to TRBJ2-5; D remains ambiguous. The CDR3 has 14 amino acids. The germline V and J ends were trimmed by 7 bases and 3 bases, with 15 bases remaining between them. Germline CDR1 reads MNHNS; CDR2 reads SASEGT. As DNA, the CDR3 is TGTGCCAGCACCCTCGAGGTTACGGAAGAGACCCAGTACTTC. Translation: CASTLEVTEETQYF.

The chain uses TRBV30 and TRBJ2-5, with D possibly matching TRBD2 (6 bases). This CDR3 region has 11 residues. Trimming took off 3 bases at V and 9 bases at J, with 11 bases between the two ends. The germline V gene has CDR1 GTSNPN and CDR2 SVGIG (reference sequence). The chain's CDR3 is CAWRAGTAQYF. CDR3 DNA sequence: TGTGCCTGGAGGGCAGGGACTGCCCAGTACTTC.

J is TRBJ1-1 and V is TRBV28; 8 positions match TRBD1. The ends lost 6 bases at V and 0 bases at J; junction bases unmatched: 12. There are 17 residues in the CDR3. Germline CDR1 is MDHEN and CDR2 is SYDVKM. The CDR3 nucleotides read TGTGCCAGCAGCCCTCCAGGGGGCGCGGGCGTGAACACTGAAGCTTTCTTT. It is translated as CASSPPGGAGVNTEAFF.

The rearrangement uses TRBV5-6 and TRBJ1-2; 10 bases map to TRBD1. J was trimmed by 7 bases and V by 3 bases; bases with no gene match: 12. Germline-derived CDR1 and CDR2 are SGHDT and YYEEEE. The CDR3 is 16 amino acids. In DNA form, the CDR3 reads TGTGCCAGCAGCTACGACCGCCACGGGACAGGGGTTGGCTACACCTTC. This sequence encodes CASSYDRHGTGVGYTF.

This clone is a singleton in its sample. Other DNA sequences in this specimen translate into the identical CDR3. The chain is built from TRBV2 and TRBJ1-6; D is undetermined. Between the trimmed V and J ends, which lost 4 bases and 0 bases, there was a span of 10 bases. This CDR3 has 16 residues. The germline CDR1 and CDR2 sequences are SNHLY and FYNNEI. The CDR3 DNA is TGTGCCAGCAGTGGGGCCAGAAGCTCCTATAATTCACCCCTCCACTTT. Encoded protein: CASSGARSSYNSPLHF.

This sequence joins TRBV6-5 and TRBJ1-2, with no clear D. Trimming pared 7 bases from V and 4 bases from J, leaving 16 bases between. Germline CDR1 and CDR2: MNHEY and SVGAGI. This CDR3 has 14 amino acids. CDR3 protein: CASTQDVGVYGYTF. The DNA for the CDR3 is TGTGCCAGCACCCAGGACGTTGGGGTCTATGGCTACACCTTC.

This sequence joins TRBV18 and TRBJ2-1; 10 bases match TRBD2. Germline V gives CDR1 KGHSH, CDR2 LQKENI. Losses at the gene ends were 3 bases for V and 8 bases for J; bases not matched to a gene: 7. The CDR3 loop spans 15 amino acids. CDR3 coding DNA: TGTGCCAGCTCACCGGCACTAGCGGGAAGTCATGAGCAGTTCTTC. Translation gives CASSPALAGSHEQFF.

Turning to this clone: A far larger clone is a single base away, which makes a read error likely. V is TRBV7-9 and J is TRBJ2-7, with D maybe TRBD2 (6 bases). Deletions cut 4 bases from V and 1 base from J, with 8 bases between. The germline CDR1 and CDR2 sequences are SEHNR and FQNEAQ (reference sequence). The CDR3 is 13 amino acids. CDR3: CASSSGLSYEQYF. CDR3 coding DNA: TGTGCCAGCAGCTCCGGACTATCCTACGAGCAGTACTTC.

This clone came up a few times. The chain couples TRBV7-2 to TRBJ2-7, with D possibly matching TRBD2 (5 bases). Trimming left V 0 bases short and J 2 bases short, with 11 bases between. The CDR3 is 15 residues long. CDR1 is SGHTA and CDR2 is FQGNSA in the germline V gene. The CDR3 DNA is TGTGCCAGCAGCTTAGCGGGTTCGACTACCTACGAGCAGTACTTC. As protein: CASSLAGSTTYEQYF.

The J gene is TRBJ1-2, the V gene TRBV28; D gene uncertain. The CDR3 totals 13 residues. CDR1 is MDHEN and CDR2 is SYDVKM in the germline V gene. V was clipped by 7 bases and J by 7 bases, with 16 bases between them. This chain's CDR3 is CASKLLGRGGYTF. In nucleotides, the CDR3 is TGTGCCAGCAAACTCCTAGGGCGAGGTGGCTACACCTTC.

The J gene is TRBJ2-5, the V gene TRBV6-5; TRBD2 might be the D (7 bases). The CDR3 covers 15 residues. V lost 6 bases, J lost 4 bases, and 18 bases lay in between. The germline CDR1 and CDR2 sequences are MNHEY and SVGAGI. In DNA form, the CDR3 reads TGTGCCAGCAGGCCTGGGGGGGCATTTAGAGAGACCCAGTACTTC. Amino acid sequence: CASRPGGAFRETQYF.